This T cell receptor beta chain was sequenced during a study of memory CD4+ T cells and cytomegalovirus serostatus (dated by TCRdb to the late 2010s). General notes on the study: A total of around 35 healthy Belgian adults, of whom 9 were CMV seropositive and about 25 were CMV seronegative, were included in the cohort. To replicate a published TCR-based CMV serostatus classifier, the study sequenced CD4+ memory TCRbeta repertoires from a Belgian cohort whose cytomegalovirus serostatus was known.

Genomic DNA was extracted from sorted cells with the Quick-DNA Microprep Kit. TCRbeta DNA was amplified with the immunoSEQ hsTCRbeta kit following the manufacturer's protocol. TCRbeta libraries were sequenced on an Illumina MiSeq instrument. In the source study's methods: Once out-of-frame sequences had been removed, 2,200,000 or so distinct TCRbeta sequences were left, which works out to an average of around 73,000 per individual. Two values were used to score each individual: the count of 150 to 200 previously reported CMV-associated TCRbeta sequences and the total count of productive distinct TCRbeta sequences. A beta-binomial model was reimplemented in Python, and scikit-learn random forests with default parameters were trained on data from the US cohort. Classifier performance on the Belgian cohort was summarized as median AUC with percentile confidence intervals calculated over 10,000 bootstrap iterations. TCRdb's version of the immuneACCESS table is confined to in-frame rearrangements and falls short of the full clone set. An unresolved V gene accounts for under half of the shortfall where checked; the remainder is of unknown origin. The V and J calls and clone size come from that table; D and trimming were worked out from the DNA. Present in this sample are about 60,000 clones, approximately 77% of which were seen just once. Jointly, the top ten make up around 0.5% of the sample.

Points the paper makes about the study in general: Unlike the original study, which covered naive and memory CD4+ and CD8+ populations, the Belgian study sequenced only CD4+CD45RO+ memory cells. The results were interpreted as suggesting that the CMV-associated TCR signature is mostly present in the CD4+ memory repertoire. Of fewer than 200 previously reported CMV-associated TCRbeta sequences, about 68 appeared in the CD4+ memory repertoires, each in one to five individuals. On the Belgian cohort, the classifier built on the original framework reached a median bootstrapped AUC of almost 0.96, with a 95% CI of 0.76-1.00. For predicting CMV serostatus, the median bootstrapped AUC was about 0.94 using the original framework and about 0.9 using a US-trained random forest.

A note on this clone: Its antigen is unknown. No clone much larger than this one lies a single base away; base qualities are absent.

A FACSAria II was used to sort memory CD4+ T cells, defined as single viable CD3+CD4+CD8-CD45RO+ cells. CMV serostatus was determined using a Roche Elecsys assay that detects serum IgG against CMV pp150, pp28, p38 and p52. Following thawing, total CD4+ T cells were enriched through positive selection using CD4 magnetic microbeads. Samples originated from another study that specifically interrogated the CD4+ T cell memory repertoire. Following standard operating procedures, peripheral blood mononuclear cells were isolated and cryopreserved, while serum was kept at -80 degrees C. Staining used CD3-PerCP (BW264/56), CD4-APC (RPA-T4), CD45RO-PE (UCHT1) and CD8-Pacific Orange (3B5) antibodies, with Sytox blue excluding non-viable cells. Reading the germline V gene (reference sequence) gives CDR1 SGHAT and CDR2 FQDESV. The CDR3 contains 15 residues, cysteine and phenylalanine counted. Of all the DNA, just the CDR3 is kept, 45 bases in frame from base 1. The trim is 2 bases for V and 2 bases for J, with a gap of 7 bases between the germline ends.

This receptor was obtained from an adult in good health and CMV-seronegative. Some clones in this sample may be carry-over from other donors' samples. Recombination connected TRBV11-1 to TRBJ2-6; the D segment might be TRBD1 or TRBD2, since each matches 5 bases. The sample taken for sequencing was memory CD4+ T cells from blood. The DNA reads TGTGCCAGCAGCTTACAGGGACCTGGGGCCAACGTCCTGACTTTC. The translation is CASSLQGPGANVLTF. The entire variable domain, with the stretches around the CDR3 drawn from the reference TRBV11-1 and TRBJ2-6 proteins, is EAEVAQSPRYKITEKSQAVAFWCDPISGHATLYWYRQILGQGPELLVQFQDESVVDDSQLPKDRFSAERLKGVDSTLKIQPAELGDSAMYLCASSLQGPGANVLTFGAGSRLTVL.